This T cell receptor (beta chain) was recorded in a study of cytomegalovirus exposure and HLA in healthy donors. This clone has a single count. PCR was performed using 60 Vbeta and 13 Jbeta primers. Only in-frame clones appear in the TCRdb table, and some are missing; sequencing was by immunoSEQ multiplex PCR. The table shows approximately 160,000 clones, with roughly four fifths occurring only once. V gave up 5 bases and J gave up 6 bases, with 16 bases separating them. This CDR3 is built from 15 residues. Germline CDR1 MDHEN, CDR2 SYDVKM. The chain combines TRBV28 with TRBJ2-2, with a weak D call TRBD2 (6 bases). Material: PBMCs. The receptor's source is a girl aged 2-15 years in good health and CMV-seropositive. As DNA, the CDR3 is TGTGCCAGCAGTCCCCCTGGAGGGCGGGCCGGGGAGCTGTTTTTT. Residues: CASSPPGGRAGELFF.